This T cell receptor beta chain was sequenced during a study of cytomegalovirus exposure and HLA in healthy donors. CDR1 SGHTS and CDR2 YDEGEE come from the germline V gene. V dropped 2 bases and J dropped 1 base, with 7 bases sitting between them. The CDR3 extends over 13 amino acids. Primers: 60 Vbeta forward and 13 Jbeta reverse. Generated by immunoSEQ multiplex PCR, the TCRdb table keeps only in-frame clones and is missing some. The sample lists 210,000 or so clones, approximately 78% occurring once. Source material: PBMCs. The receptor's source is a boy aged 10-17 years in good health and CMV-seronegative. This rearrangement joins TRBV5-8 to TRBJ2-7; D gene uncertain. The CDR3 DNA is TGTGCCAGCAGCTTTCCGGAGTCCTACGAGCAGTACTTC. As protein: CASSFPESYEQYF.